This T cell receptor beta chain appears in the sequencing data of a study of T cells in Graves' hyperthyroidism and ophthalmopathy. Whole-study findings and limits: Classification by a 13 V-J model distinguished ophthalmopathy from stable hyperthyroidism. The blood repertoire included most of the expanded thyroid clonotypes above 0.001.

TCR beta CDR3 region amplification was performed from RNA transcripts. Initially, a first-round RT-PCR of the TCR CDR3 employed the HTBI primer set. Each CDR3 protein is one row after TCRdb ran MiXCR on the multiplex PCR reads. This table has hundreds of thousands of distinct CDR3 sequences, less than 15% appearing once. Losses at the gene ends were 4 bases for V and 4 bases for J; bases not matched to a gene: 7. Germline V gene lookup returns CDR1 ENHRY and CDR2 SYGVKD. CDR3 length: 14 amino acids. This clonotype was counted ten times or more. Its antigen remains unknown. The rearrangement links TRBV10-3 to TRBJ2-7, with TRBD1 matching 7 bases. The TCR originated in a woman between 18 and 29 years old with Graves' hyperthyroidism. Sequencing was performed on blood. DNA for the CDR3: TGTGCCATCAGTGTTGGGACAGTTCCTTACGAGCAGTACTTC. Protein sequence: CAISVGTVPYEQYF.